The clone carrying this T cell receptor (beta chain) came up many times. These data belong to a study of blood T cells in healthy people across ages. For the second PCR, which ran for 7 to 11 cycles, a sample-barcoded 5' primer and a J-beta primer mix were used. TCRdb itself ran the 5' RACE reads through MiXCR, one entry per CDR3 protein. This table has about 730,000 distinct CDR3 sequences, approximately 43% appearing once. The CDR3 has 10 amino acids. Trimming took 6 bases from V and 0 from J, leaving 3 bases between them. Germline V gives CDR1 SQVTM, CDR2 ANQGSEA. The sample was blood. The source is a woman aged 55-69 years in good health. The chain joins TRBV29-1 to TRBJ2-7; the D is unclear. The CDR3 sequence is CSVFSYEQYF. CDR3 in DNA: TGCAGCGTCTTCTCCTACGAGCAGTACTTC.